Given below is one T cell receptor beta chain in context. This specimen comes from a study of blood T cell repertoires in COVID-19. As for the study in general: Both acute and convalescent COVID-19 samples were obtained from the United States, Italy and Spain.

Using immunoSEQ multiplex PCR, the repertoire was profiled, and TCRdb retains in-frame clones only, with some absent. The sample has around 99,000 clones; 84% are singletons. The CDR3 contains 12 residues. The germline CDR1 and CDR2 sequences are SGHNT and YYREEE (reference sequence). The V gene lost 4 bases and the J gene lost 5 bases, with 9 bases spanning the gap. The TCR sequence derives from a human donor in a cohort sampled during active COVID-19. Material: peripheral blood. This chain connects TRBV5-4 to TRBJ1-1; the D gene is possibly TRBD1 (5 bases). The CDR3: CASSPGGTEAFF. In nucleotides, the CDR3 is TGTGCCAGCAGCCCCGGGGGGACTGAAGCTTTCTTT.